One sample yielded the 27 T cell receptor beta chains listed below, sequenced in a study of blood T cell repertoires in COVID-19. The assay was immunoSEQ multiplex PCR, and TCRdb's table has in-frame clones only and misses some. The profile covers 200,000 to 250,000 clones, with roughly four fifths appearing a single time and roughly 2% taken by the ten largest. The sample comprised peripheral blood. The receptors were gathered from a man in his thirties or forties who had recovered from COVID-19.

The chain employs TRBV10-3 and TRBJ1-1; the D is unclear. The CDR3 consists of 13 residues. V lost 7 bases and J 5 bases, leaving 14 bases between the germline ends. Germline V gene lookup returns CDR1 ENHRY and CDR2 SYGVKD. CDR3 residues: CAIKEESVTEAFF. For the CDR3, the DNA is TGTGCCATCAAGGAGGAATCGGTAACTGAAGCTTTCTTT.

The rearrangement links TRBV5-4 to TRBJ2-5, with D possibly matching TRBD1 (6 bases). CDR1 is SGHNT, CDR2 YYREEE, per germline (reference sequence). The V end was cut by 4 bases, the J end by 0 bases, with 16 bases between. The CDR3 is 16 residues long. DNA for the CDR3: TGTGCCAGCAGCCCTCGGACAGAGAGGTACCAAGAGACCCAGTACTTC. It yields the protein CASSPRTERYQETQYF.

The chain uses TRBV28 and TRBJ1-5; 8 bases are a match to TRBD1. Germline trimming cut 7 bases from V and 4 bases from J; bases unmatched to any gene: 3. This CDR3 has 13 amino acids. In germline, CDR1 is MDHEN, CDR2 SYDVKM. This CDR3 reads CASKRTGNQPQHF. DNA of the CDR3: TGTGCCAGCAAGAGGACAGGGAATCAGCCCCAGCATTTT.

J is TRBJ2-3 and V is TRBV10-3; TRBD2 might be the D (6 bases). Germline values: CDR1 ENHRY, CDR2 SYGVKD. This CDR3 contains 16 residues. Between the trimmed V and J ends, which lost 2 bases and 2 bases, there was a span of 14 bases. The CDR3 DNA reads TGTGCCATCAGTGAGATCGGTGGAGGGCTCACAGATACGCAGTATTTT. This codes for CAISEIGGGLTDTQYF.

This chain connects TRBV27 to TRBJ2-1; 7 nucleotides agree with TRBD2. The length of the CDR3 is 16 residues. The V gene's germline CDR1 is MNHEY and CDR2 SMNVEV (reference sequence). V shed 1 base, J shed 4 bases, and the junction held 7 bases outside the gene matches. In DNA form, the CDR3 reads TGTGCCAGCAGTTTATGGGGAGCGGGGAGTTACAATGAGCAGTTCTTC. The encoded protein is CASSLWGAGSYNEQFF.

The CDR3 loop is CASSLMGLARETQYF. The CDR3 DNA reads as TGTGCCAGCAGCTTAATGGGACTAGCTAGGGAGACCCAGTACTTC. The rearrangement joins TRBV11-2 to TRBJ2-5, with TRBD2 matching over 9 bases. The germline V gene has CDR1 SGHAT and CDR2 FQNNGV. Trimming cost V 2 bases and J 5 bases; bases outside gene matches: 6. This CDR3 contains 15 residues.

The chain uses TRBV2 and TRBJ1-1; D gene ambiguous. This CDR3 is 14 amino acids long. Trimming stripped 7 bases from V and 1 base from J, with 13 bases between. The germline V gene encodes CDR1 SNHLY and CDR2 FYNNEI. The CDR3 sequence: CASKPSTENTEAFF. CDR3 nucleotides: TGTGCCAGCAAGCCAAGTACAGAGAACACTGAAGCTTTCTTT.

The chain combines TRBV11-3 with TRBJ2-3, with 7 bases fitting TRBD2. The CDR3 contains 16 residues. The germline V gene encodes CDR1 SGHNT and CDR2 YENEEA. The ends lost 0 bases at V and 2 bases at J; junction bases unmatched: 5. Written as DNA, the CDR3 is TGTGCCAGCAGCTTAGACAGCGGGGAAAACACAGATACGCAGTATTTT. Protein product: CASSLDSGENTDTQYF.

This clone was seen more than once but under ten times. The rearrangement uses TRBV3-1 (or the pseudogene TRBV3-2) and TRBJ1-6; D ambiguous. V lost 4 bases to trimming and J lost 0 bases, with 10 bases between them. This CDR3 is built from 16 residues. CDR1 LGHDT and CDR2 YNNKEL come from the germline V gene (reference sequence). The DNA of the CDR3 is TGTGCCAGCAGCCGAGACGGGAGCTCCTATAATTCACCCCTCCACTTT. Protein product: CASSRDGSSYNSPLHF.

The chain is built from TRBV14 and TRBJ2-2, with TRBD1 matching 8 bases. The CDR3 has 16 residues. CDR1 is SGHDN, CDR2 FVKESK, per germline. The trim removed 3 bases at V and 0 bases at J, leaving 3 bases unmatched. The CDR3 loop reads CASSQWTGTNTGELFF. DNA of the CDR3: TGTGCCAGCAGCCAGTGGACAGGGACGAACACCGGGGAGCTGTTTTTT. Based on the CDR3 plus reference TRBV14 and TRBJ2-2, the full variable domain is EAGVTQFPSHSVIEKGQTVTLRCDPISGHDNLYWYRRVMGKEIKFLLHFVKESKQDESGMPNNRFLAERTGGTYSTLKVQPAELEDSGVYFCASSQWTGTNTGELFFGEGSRLTVL.

The chain recombines TRBV18 with TRBJ2-4; no firm D call. V dropped 2 bases and J dropped 5 bases, with 13 bases sitting between them. CDR3 length equals 15 residues. Germline V gene sequence: CDR1 KGHSH, CDR2 LQKENI. CDR3 protein: CASSPTFGLENIQYF. The CDR3 coding sequence is TGTGCCAGCTCACCAACTTTCGGGTTAGAAAACATTCAGTACTTC.

This clone turned up a few times. The chain has TRBV5-1 and TRBJ1-1; 10 nucleotides agree with TRBD1. Germline assignment: CDR1 SGHRS and CDR2 YFSETQ. CDR3 length: 17 residues. The V segment lost 4 bases and the J segment 7 bases; nucleotides outside the gene matches: 16. The CDR3: CASSGTRDRGVGDEAFF. CDR3 in DNA: TGCGCCAGCAGCGGGACCCGGGACAGGGGCGTTGGGGATGAAGCTTTCTTT.

On this clone: It is unclear where the CDR3 begins or ends on the DNA, so no DNA is shown, and the CDR3 is as TCRdb lists it. The rearrangement uses TRBV2 and TRBJ2-7; TRBD1, the table's D call, lacks a check against the DNA. The CDR3 spans 13 residues, counting both ends. The germline gives CDR1 SNHLY, CDR2 FYNNEI. The CDR3 is CASILDRNYEQYF.

The gene calls are TRBV4-2 and TRBJ2-5; D ambiguous. CDR1 and CDR2 from the germline V gene are LGHNA and YNFKEQ. This CDR3 has 13 amino acids. Trimming removed 0 bases from V and 5 bases from J, with 7 bases in between. As DNA, the CDR3 is TGTGCCAGCAGCCAAGAGATTCGGGAGACCCAGTACTTC. Translation: CASSQEIRETQYF.

This rearrangement joins TRBV7-2 to TRBJ2-3; D is undetermined. The germline gives CDR1 SGHTA, CDR2 FQGNSA. CDR3 length: 12 amino acids. The ends were cut back, 3 bases at V and 4 bases at J, with 5 bases in the middle. In DNA form, the CDR3 reads TGTGCCAGCAGCTTCTTCGCAGATACGCAGTATTTT. Its translation is CASSFFADTQYF.

This rearrangement joins TRBV19 to TRBJ2-2, with D perhaps matching TRBD1 (6 bases). This CDR3 is built from 16 residues. Per the germline V gene, CDR1 is LNHDA and CDR2 is SQIVND (reference sequence). V lost 2 bases, J lost 8 bases, and 18 bases lay in between. In DNA, the CDR3 is TGTGCCAGTAGTATACAGACGGGACACCCCGTGGGGGAGCTGTTTTTT. This codes for CASSIQTGHPVGELFF.

This sequence joins TRBV27 and TRBJ1-2; TRBD1 aligns across 7 bases. CDR3 length equals 16 residues. V trimming: 1 base; J trimming: 6 bases; junction bases outside the gene matches: 11. The germline gives CDR1 MNHEY, CDR2 SMNVEV (reference sequence). The CDR3 nucleotides are TGTGCCAGCAGTTTATATTATGTGACAGGGTCGGATGGCTACACCTTC. Residues: CASSLYYVTGSDGYTF.

The J gene is TRBJ2-7, the V gene TRBV5-1, with 8 bases that match TRBD2. Germline loops: CDR1 SGHRS, CDR2 YFSETQ. Germline trimming cut 4 bases from V and 1 base from J; bases unmatched to any gene: 4. This CDR3 region has 14 residues. CDR3 in DNA: TGCGCCAGCAGCACGGGGGGGCCATCCTACGAGCAGTACTTC. Translated: CASSTGGPSYEQYF.

The chain carries TRBV27 and TRBJ2-2; possibly TRBD2 for D (7 bases). CDR3 length equals 14 residues. V was shortened by 5 bases and J by 5 bases, with 12 bases between the two germline ends. CDR1 and CDR2 (germline): MNHEY, SMNVEV (reference sequence). The CDR3 protein is CASSGGALTGELFF. CDR3 bases: TGTGCCAGCAGTGGGGGGGCATTAACCGGGGAGCTGTTTTTT.

The chain employs TRBV15 and TRBJ2-5; 9 bases fit TRBD2. The junction had 6 bases not matched to a gene; V was cut back by 0 bases and J by 4 bases. CDR3 length: 16 residues. Germline V lookup: CDR1 LNHNV, CDR2 YYDKDF (reference sequence). DNA for the CDR3: TGTGCCACCAGCAGAGAAGGGACTAGCACCGGAGAGACCCAGTACTTC. It translates to CATSREGTSTGETQYF.

This rearrangement joins TRBV5-1 to TRBJ2-3; maybe TRBD1 (6 bases). This CDR3 is 17 amino acids long. The germline V gene encodes CDR1 SGHRS and CDR2 YFSETQ. The ends were cut back, 3 bases at V and 3 bases at J, with 20 bases in the middle. CDR3 amino acids: CASSWGRQGHGTDTQYF. CDR3 in DNA: TGCGCCAGCAGCTGGGGACGTCAGGGGCATGGGACAGATACGCAGTATTTT.

This clone was seen just once. V usage is TRBV12-3 or TRBV12-4 and J usage is TRBJ1-2, with D uncertain. Trimming pared 6 bases from V and 4 bases from J, leaving 9 bases between. CDR3 length equals 12 residues. The CDR3 nucleotides are TGTGCCAGCAGGAGGGCCTTCTATGGCTACACCTTC. Protein: CASRRAFYGYTF.

The chain links TRBV9 to TRBJ2-2; 9 nucleotides agree with TRBD1. CDR1 is SGDLS, CDR2 YYNGEE, per germline. The CDR3 runs 15 residues. V gave up 4 bases and J gave up 7 bases; unmatched junction bases: 8. CDR3 sequence reads: CASSSRTGDGGELFF. The DNA of the CDR3 is TGTGCCAGCAGCTCCCGGACAGGGGATGGCGGGGAGCTGTTTTTT.

This chain connects TRBV3-1 (or the pseudogene TRBV3-2) to TRBJ1-4; D perhaps matches TRBD1 (5 bases). The germline V gene has CDR1 LGHDT and CDR2 YNNKEL (reference sequence). V dropped 1 base and J dropped 7 bases, with 13 bases sitting between them. CDR3 length: 15 amino acids. The CDR3 nucleotides are TGTGCCAGCAGCCAAGGGGGGGACCATTTTGAAAAACTGTTTTTT. Encoded protein: CASSQGGDHFEKLFF.

This clone showed up just a few times. The same CDR3 also results from other DNA sequences found in this sample. This chain uses TRBV5-4 with TRBJ1-1; 11 positions agree with TRBD1. Germline V gene data show CDR1 as SGHNT and CDR2 as YYREEE (reference sequence). The CDR3 runs 15 residues. Trimming took 3 bases from V and 5 from J; bases not matched to a gene: 6. CDR3 sequence: CASSSGDRGYTEAFF. The CDR3 DNA sequence: TGTGCCAGCAGCTCGGGGGACAGGGGGTATACTGAAGCTTTCTTT.

For this clone: A much more abundant neighbour one base away suggests this may be a read error. Other nucleotide sequences in the sample specify the same CDR3. The V call is TRBV6-4, the J call TRBJ2-2; possibly TRBD1 for D (5 bases). With 6 bases removed from V and 4 bases from J, the gap between germline ends came to 6 bases. The CDR3 is made up of 12 amino acids. The germline CDR1 and CDR2 sequences are MRHNA and SNTAGT. CDR3 protein: CASSQGTGELFF. CDR3 in DNA: TGTGCCAGCAGCCAGGGCACCGGGGAGCTGTTTTTT.

The V gene is TRBV7-2, the J gene TRBJ1-1, with D possibly matching TRBD1 (5 bases). Trimming took off 4 bases at V and 0 bases at J, with 9 bases between the two ends. Germline V CDR1 and CDR2: SGHTA, FQGNSA. This CDR3 has 14 residues. The CDR3 protein is CASSSGHMNTEAFF. CDR3 in DNA: TGTGCCAGCAGCTCCGGACATATGAACACTGAAGCTTTCTTT.